This T cell receptor (beta chain) was captured in a study of shared clonotypes between healthy human individuals (TCRdb year 2020). Notes on the research overall: Three men and a couple of women, aged 18 to 49 years, made up the cohort. For each donor, three plates each were used for CD4 naive and CD4 memory, two plates were used for CD8 naive, and one plate was used for CD8 memory. To estimate repertoire size and how much clonotypes are shared between individuals, the study performed deep sequencing of blood TCR repertoires from a handful of healthy adults. Libraries were prepared and TCR repertoires were sequenced by different laboratories using diverse techniques, in order to increase sequencing depth and limit assay-specific biases. Per donor, leukapheresis produced somewhere between about 0.8 and 9.5 billion PBMCs. Overall results and qualifications from the work: Sampling was limited to blood, and TCR repertoires in tissue likely differ from TCR repertoires in blood. About 4.5% of naive CD4, 3.5% of naive CD8, around 2.3% of memory CD4, and 0.4% of memory CD8 clonotypes were shared across four donors. Estimated clonotype richness was generally larger for naive than for memory subsets. Incomplete sequencing was indicated by rarefaction of sorted-subset datasets, despite the large sequencing depth. Based on pairwise subsampling, the degree of clonotype sharing among donors was expected to be affected by sequencing depth. The genetic and exposure-history diversity represented was limited by the small number of donors. Compared with non-shared clonotypes, clonotypes shared by all four sorted-subset donors had higher generation probabilities.

Note on this clone: No cognate antigen has been identified for it. No base quality values were provided; no much bigger clone lies one nucleotide off.

Including the terminal cysteine and phenylalanine, the CDR3 comprises 15 residues. Only the CDR3 region is kept as DNA, spanning 45 bases read in frame from base 1. Ends trimmed: V by 7 bases, J by 4 bases; bases unmatched to a gene: 12. The CDR1 and CDR2 encoded by the germline V gene are MDHEN and SYDVKM. Using the deep immunoSEQ assay, TCR CDR3 regions were amplified from genomic DNA by multiplex PCR. Extracted genomic DNA from each cell subset was spread evenly across all wells of several immunoSEQ 96-well plates, with each plate serving as a replicate. For sorted subsets, each replicate PCR was loaded with around 220 ng genomic DNA, equivalent to about 30,000 T cell genomes. Purified libraries were measured with a Qubit 3.0 fluorometer, size-checked on a Bioanalyzer 2100, and measured again with the KAPA Library Quantification kit. Every immunoSEQ 96-well plate was sequenced on a separate single-read 150-cycle Illumina NextSeq 550 flow cell. Per the authors' processing: Because the immunoSEQ output held only junctional sequences and lacked quality scores, the filtering could not match the filtering applied to full-length reads. To assign V/J genes and CDR3, sequences were annotated against IMGT germline references using PyIR, a Python wrapper for IgBLAST v1.9. Reads were filtered out if the reads had weak V/J assignments (E-value above 1e-6), no CDR3, stop codons, out-of-frame junctions, or ambiguous translated residues. V3J clonotypes were defined by identical inferred V gene, J gene, and CDR3 amino acid sequence. Percentage overlap between repertoires was computed as shared unique clonotypes divided by the size of the smaller repertoire. RTK rarefaction, the Chao1 estimator, and Recon v2.1 estimates of unobserved clonotypes were used to assess repertoire richness. For all TCRbeta clonotypes obtained by the gDNA method from a handful of donors, generation probabilities were computed with OLGA. Imported from immuneACCESS, the table was reduced by TCRdb to in-frame sequences with V and J called. These copies leave out some clones; in studies compared against another copy, an unresolved V gene accounts for under half, and the cause of the remainder is not known. The V and J calls and clone size come from that table; D and trimming were worked out from the DNA. This sample gives over 2 million clones in total; about 95% of them show up just once. The top ten clonotypes cover more than 0.95% of the sample.

CD8 naive samples consisted of CD45RO-negative cells that were positively selected for CCR7, yielding a CD45RA+CCR7+ population without TemRA cells. The donors were healthy, HIV-negative adults who had no recently reported acute infections or vaccinations. Every donor was a Caucasian adult living in Nashville, Tennessee, USA. Blood was collected by leukapheresis, and PBMCs were isolated by Ficoll-Histopaque density gradient centrifugation and then cryopreserved in liquid nitrogen vapor phase. Purity and quantity of every magnetically sorted T cell population were checked by analytical flow cytometry. Genomic DNA was isolated from every sorted fraction and measured by UV absorbance on a Nanodrop 2000c.

Source material: naive CD8+ T cells sorted from blood. The sample's cell subset or site label, in plain terms: CD45RA+CCR7+. The TCR was taken from a man between 18 and 35 years old in good health. The chain was built from TRBV28 and TRBJ1-2, and 7 junctional nucleotides match TRBD1. The CDR3 amino acid sequence is: CASNPTRGAAYGYTF. The sequenced DNA: TGTGCCAGCAACCCGACCAGGGGGGCTGCCTATGGCTACACCTTC.